The clone carrying this T cell receptor (beta chain) was picked up a small number of times. Its specificity is not known. The length of the CDR3 is 15 residues. Germline loops: CDR1 MNHNS, CDR2 SASEGT. V lost 2 bases and J 2 bases, leaving 9 bases between the germline ends. The source of the sample is a study of T-cell memory formation after mild COVID-19. TCRdb processed the 5' RACE reads anew with MiXCR; each CDR3 protein has one entry. The sample lists around 390,000 distinct CDR3 sequences, more than 15% seen once, with around a fifth in the top ten. Study results and caveats: Among clones contracting day 15 to 85, CD4/CD8 was balanced, whereas later expanders leaned CD4+. The CD4+ clones that contracted clustered mainly within CM and EM, and the CD8+ clones concentrated in EMRA.

The TCR was taken from a young man who had mild COVID-19 (a few samples of this study predate the infection). Cell type and time point are not known. Sequencing was performed on PBMCs or a T cell subset sorted from them (not recorded which). This sequence joins TRBV6-1 and TRBJ2-2; no reliable D call. This CDR3 reads CASSESRFNTGELFF. CDR3 bases: TGTGCCAGCAGTGAAAGCAGGTTTAACACCGGGGAGCTGTTTTTT.